Listed below are T cell receptor beta chains from one sample, sequenced in a study of blood T cell repertoires in COVID-19. Measured with immunoSEQ multiplex PCR; TCRdb has only the in-frame clones, and not every one. The sample includes approximately 98,000 clones, about 81% seen only once; the top ten take around 4%. The specimen sequenced was peripheral blood. These receptor sequences come from a man aged 55 to 70 with acute or convalescent COVID-19. The CDR3 runs from the conserved cysteine through the conserved F or W. D genes are given only for firm matches. The size entry is marked missing in some rows and otherwise reads once, few, many or a size class.

V gene: TRBV9; D gene: TRBD1; clone size: .; J gene: TRBJ1-3; CDR3 protein: CASRGQTSGNTIYF; CDR3 DNA: TGTGCCAGCAGGGGACAGACCTCTGGAAACACCATATATTTT
V gene: TRBV12-3/TRBV12-4; D gene: .; clone size: once; J gene: TRBJ2-2; CDR3 protein: CASSTRTGELFF; CDR3 DNA: TGTGCCAGCAGCACGAGGACCGGGGAGCTGTTTTTT
V gene: TRBV30; D gene: .; clone size: few; J gene: TRBJ1-2; CDR3 protein: CAWGHSGYTF; CDR3 DNA: TGTGCCTGGGGGCACTCGGGCTACACCTTC
V gene: TRBV30; D gene: .; clone size: few; J gene: TRBJ1-3; CDR3 protein: CAWSLEGVFGNTIYF; CDR3 DNA: TGTGCCTGGAGTCTTGAAGGGGTCTTTGGAAACACCATATATTTT
V gene: TRBV5-4; D gene: .; clone size: few; J gene: TRBJ2-1; CDR3 protein: CASSLPGHSYNEQFF; CDR3 DNA: TGTGCCAGCAGCTTGCCAGGACATTCCTACAATGAGCAGTTCTTC
V gene: TRBV14; D gene: .; clone size: .; J gene: TRBJ2-6; CDR3 protein: CASSQGPQAGANVLTF; CDR3 DNA: TGTGCCAGCAGCCAAGGTCCTCAGGCTGGGGCCAACGTCCTGACTTTC
V gene: TRBV7-9; D gene: TRBD1; clone size: .; J gene: TRBJ2-5; CDR3 protein: CASSSGQGGLETQYF; CDR3 DNA: TGTGCCAGCAGCTCGGGACAGGGGGGTTTAGAGACCCAGTACTTC
V gene: TRBV5-6; D gene: TRBD1; clone size: once; J gene: TRBJ1-2; CDR3 protein: CASSLPLDRFYGYTF; CDR3 DNA: TGTGCCAGCAGCTTGCCCTTGGACAGGTTCTATGGCTACACCTTC
V gene: TRBV19; D gene: TRBD1; clone size: .; J gene: TRBJ1-2; CDR3 protein: CASSRQGLAYGYTF; CDR3 DNA: TGTGCCAGTAGTAGACAGGGGTTAGCCTATGGCTACACCTTC
V gene: TRBV7-3; D gene: TRBD1; clone size: .; J gene: TRBJ2-1; CDR3 protein: CASSAQGLEQFF; CDR3 DNA: TGTGCCAGCAGCGCACAGGGGCTTGAGCAGTTCTTC
V gene: TRBV11-2; D gene: .; clone size: .; J gene: TRBJ2-3; CDR3 protein: CASKTNRGGDTQYF; CDR3 DNA: TGTGCCAGCAAAACAAATAGGGGGGGAGATACGCAGTATTTT
V gene: TRBV11-3; D gene: .; clone size: .; J gene: TRBJ2-7; CDR3 protein: CASGPMTAAYEQYF; CDR3 DNA: TGTGCCAGCGGGCCGATGACAGCAGCCTACGAGCAGTACTTC
V gene: TRBV7-9; D gene: TRBD2; clone size: .; J gene: TRBJ2-1; CDR3 protein: CASSLEPGGGGEQFF; CDR3 DNA: TGTGCCAGCAGCTTAGAGCCCGGGGGGGGAGGTGAGCAGTTCTTC
V gene: TRBV5-8; D gene: .; clone size: .; J gene: TRBJ2-2; CDR3 protein: CASSLDRVAGELFF; CDR3 DNA: TGTGCCAGCAGCTTGGACAGGGTTGCCGGGGAGCTGTTTTTT
V gene: TRBV25-1; D gene: .; clone size: .; J gene: TRBJ1-1; CDR3 protein: CASSGWSDTEAFF; CDR3 DNA: TGTGCCAGCAGTGGATGGTCGGACACTGAAGCTTTCTTT
V gene: TRBV5-1; D gene: .; clone size: .; J gene: TRBJ1-1; CDR3 protein: CASSNMGAGNTEAFF; CDR3 DNA: TGCGCCAGCAGCAATATGGGGGCGGGGAACACTGAAGCTTTCTTT
V gene: TRBV10-2; D gene: TRBD1; clone size: few; J gene: TRBJ1-1; CDR3 protein: CASSEPQGAWTEAFF; CDR3 DNA: TGCGCCAGCAGTGAGCCCCAGGGGGCCTGGACTGAAGCTTTCTTT
V gene: TRBV10-1; D gene: TRBD2; clone size: few; J gene: TRBJ2-5; CDR3 protein: CASSALASGDRYF; CDR3 DNA: TGCGCCAGCAGTGCGTTGGCTAGCGGGGATCGGTACTTC